This passage covers 10 T cell receptor beta chains from one sample sequenced in a study of cytomegalovirus exposure and HLA in healthy donors. The method was immunoSEQ multiplex PCR; TCRdb's version includes in-frame clones alone and lacks a portion of them. The data show roughly 250,000 clones, approximately 83% seen once. Sequenced input: PBMCs. The receptors come from a woman aged 25 to 39 in good health and CMV-seropositive.

This chain connects TRBV6-1 to TRBJ2-7, with D unclear. V was cut by 0 bases and J by 3 bases, with 9 bases left in between. Germline V gene data show CDR1 as MNHNS and CDR2 as SASEGT. The CDR3 extends over 14 amino acids. DNA for the CDR3: TGTGCCAGCAGTGAAGCTAACGGTAGCTACGAGCAGTACTTC. As protein: CASSEANGSYEQYF.

J is TRBJ2-4 and V is TRBV6-1; perhaps TRBD1 as D (5 bases). CDR1 is MNHNS, CDR2 SASEGT, per germline. Deletions cut 4 bases from V and 0 bases from J, with 22 bases between. The CDR3 is 19 residues long. The CDR3 DNA is TGTGCCAGCAGTGGGACATTACCCTCCGCGGACCTAGCCAAAAACATTCAGTACTTC. Translation gives CASSGTLPSADLAKNIQYF.

The CDR3 is CASSESTGYEQYF. The CDR3 DNA follows: TGCGCCAGCAGTGAGTCTACTGGCTACGAGCAGTACTTC. This sequence joins TRBV10-2 and TRBJ2-7; no clear D gene. The V end lost 0 bases, the J end lost 3 bases, and 6 bases lay between the germline ends. Germline CDR1 WSHSY, CDR2 SAAADI. The CDR3 runs to 13 residues.

This clone showed up just a few times. The chain is built from TRBV10-3 and TRBJ2-7; weak D call: TRBD1 (6 bases). The CDR3 runs to 11 residues. V was cut by 6 bases and J by 3 bases, with 6 bases left in between. The germline V gene has CDR1 ENHRY and CDR2 SYGVKD. The DNA of the CDR3 is TGTGCCATCAGGGACAGCTACGAGCAGTACTTC. Protein sequence: CAIRDSYEQYF.

The gene calls are TRBV7-6 and TRBJ1-5, with 7 bases aligning to TRBD1. CDR1 SGHVS and CDR2 FNYEAQ come from the germline V gene. V lost 5 bases and J lost 4; bases outside the gene matches: 5. The CDR3 spans 14 residues. Here the CDR3 reads CASSDTGVNQPQHF. The DNA for the CDR3 is TGTGCCAGCAGCGACACAGGGGTGAATCAGCCCCAGCATTTT.

The table lists this clone with a count of one. J is TRBJ2-7 and V is TRBV4-1; possibly TRBD1 for D (6 bases). Per germline, CDR1 MGHRA and CDR2 YSYEKL. V lost 1 base and J lost 4, with 14 bases in between. CDR3 length equals 15 residues. CDR3 DNA: TGCGCCAGCAGCCAAGCAGGGGCCTGGACTTACGAGCAGTACTTC. Residues: CASSQAGAWTYEQYF.

The V call is TRBV4-1, the J call TRBJ2-7, with 15 bases lining up with TRBD2. Germline-derived CDR1 and CDR2 are MGHRA and YSYEKL. The CDR3 is 15 residues long. With V trimmed by 0 bases and J by 7 bases, 1 base remained unmatched. CDR3 DNA: TGCGCCAGCAGCCAAGATGGGACTAGCGGGAGGGAGCAGTACTTC. Amino acid sequence: CASSQDGTSGREQYF.

V and J are TRBV25-1 and TRBJ1-1; a weak D match, TRBD1 (5 bases). CDR1 is MGHDK and CDR2 is SYGVNS in the germline V gene. The length of the CDR3 is 13 residues. The ends were cut back, 3 bases at V and 6 bases at J, with 11 bases in the middle. The CDR3 coding sequence is TGTGCCAGCAGTGATCCAGGGATAGCTGAAGCTTTCTTT. It encodes CASSDPGIAEAFF.

This sequence joins TRBV10-3 and TRBJ2-7, with 7 bases lining up with TRBD1. V lost 5 bases to trimming and J lost 0 bases; unmatched junction nucleotides: 7. Per germline, CDR1 ENHRY and CDR2 SYGVKD. The CDR3 is made up of 15 amino acids. CDR3 coding DNA: TGTGCCATCAGTCCCCAGGGACAGTCCTCCTACGAGCAGTACTTC. Its translation: CAISPQGQSSYEQYF.

This clone occurred a few times. The chain joins TRBV7-9 to TRBJ2-5; D remains unclear. Trimming left V 7 bases short and J 5 bases short, with 11 bases between. This CDR3 region has 12 residues. The germline V gene encodes CDR1 SEHNR and CDR2 FQNEAQ (reference sequence). CDR3 sequence reads: CASIRGGETQYF. The CDR3 coding sequence is TGTGCCAGCATCCGAGGTGGGGAGACCCAGTACTTC. Full variable domain (remainder filled in from reference TRBV7-9 and TRBJ2-5): DTGVSQNPRHKITKRGQNVTFRCDPISEHNRLYWYRQTLGQGPEFLTYFQNEAQLEKSRLLSDRFSAERPKGSFSTLEIQRTEQGDSAMYLCASIRGGETQYFGPGTRLLVL.